This T cell receptor (beta chain) comes out of a study of cytotoxic CD8 clonotypes in ibrutinib-treated CLL (dated by TCRdb to the early 2020s). A note on the overall study: The cohort was composed of ten to eleven relapsed/refractory and about 15 treatment-naive patients; IGHV unmutated status was identified in some 17 patients. Of the 85 to 90 participants in the trial, roughly 25 had longitudinal samples available. On average, each sample had a few hundred thousand productive templates and tens of thousands of productive rearrangements. Responses were partial in roughly 25 patients and complete in 2; after median approximately 69 months follow-up, roughly 15 stayed in remission and some twelve progressed. Every remission and progressive disease sample was obtained while ibrutinib was still being received by the patients. Response samples were obtained after a median of approximately 12 months of treatment, with a range of about 6 to 36 months. Cryopreserved peripheral blood mononuclear cells were collected before treatment, at response, and at either disease progression or sustained remission.

The research as a whole found: At baseline, clonality was higher than in age-matched healthy donors and showed a strong correlation with circulating CD8+ T-cell counts. Sampling times were not matched between patients in sustained remission and patients whose disease was progressing, and lymph node repertoires were not examined. Public clonotypes were rare and either shrank or stayed stable during treatment, and the rise in clonality at ibrutinib response reflected expansion of private clonotypes. Clonality rose at ibrutinib response, remained stable during sustained remission, and dropped back toward baseline at progression.

With respect to this clone: Its antigen is currently not known. Base qualities are missing; no much larger clone stands one base away.

V loses 3 bases, J loses 4 bases, and the germline ends lie 15 bases apart. The CDR3 spans 15 residues, from the cysteine through the phenylalanine. Only the CDR3 DNA stays, 45 bases, in frame from base 1. The germline V gene (reference sequence) sets CDR1 to SGHAT and CDR2 to FQDESV. On a MiSeq, deep resolution sequencing aimed for a depth between 1 in 1 million and 1 in 200,000 T cells, with each clonotype covered around 10x on average. The immunoSEQ hsTCRB Kit was used to generate TCR beta libraries. Per the original workflow: ImmunoSEQ Data Assistant and ImmunoSEQ Analyzer were used for data analysis, and V, D and J genes were assigned according to IMGT definitions. Clonality, which ranges from 0 to 1, was calculated by subtracting the normalized Shannon entropy of productive rearrangement frequencies from one. Only overrepresented clonotypes making up at least 0.05% of each patient's repertoire were included in the public clonotype analysis. Repertoires from some 14 age-matched healthy donors in immuneACCESS were used as clonality controls. TCRdb retrieved this table from immuneACCESS and kept in-frame rearrangements only. Not all clones are present; in checked studies, unresolved V genes account for under half, and no reason is known for the remainder. The D gene and trimming were derived from the DNA, and the V and J assignments and clone size from that table. For this sample the table gives 330,000 or so clones, of which 67% were detected only once. The top ten clones comprise roughly 6.3% of the sample.

For TCR beta library preparation, around 2 micrograms of genomic DNA were isolated from cryopreserved PBMCs. Longitudinal blood samples from CLL patients receiving ibrutinib monotherapy were subjected to high-throughput TCR beta sequencing. The patients took part in an open-label, single-center phase 2 trial of ibrutinib monotherapy. The sample in question was PBMCs, obtained after 36 months of ibrutinib treatment. The source of this sequence is a human donor with chronic lymphocytic leukemia. The rearranged chain carries TRBV11-1 and TRBJ1-2; the D gene is perhaps TRBD1, from 5 matching bases. The CDR3 is CASSFDGTAVYGYTF. In nucleotide form, the sequence is TGTGCCAGCAGCTTCGACGGGACGGCCGTCTATGGCTACACCTTC.